These 23 T cell receptor beta chains were all obtained from the same sample, sequenced in a study of early T cells in non-severe SARS-CoV-2 infection. TCRdb independently ran MiXCR on the 5' RACE reads; one entry per CDR3 protein. Of about 55,000 distinct CDR3 sequences in the sample, 12% were seen once. Sequencing was carried out using whole blood. The receptors were gathered from an adult who was a healthcare worker with PCR-confirmed SARS-CoV-2 infection or an uninfected control (not recorded which).

By share, this clonotype ranks as medium-sized. The V gene is TRBV3-1, the J gene TRBJ2-7; TRBD2 matches 11 bases. The CDR3 is 16 residues long. The germline V gene encodes CDR1 LGHDT and CDR2 YNNKEL (reference sequence). J was trimmed by 5 bases and V by 0 bases; bases with no gene match: 6. CDR3 coding DNA: TGTGCCAGCAGCCAAGATTTTACTAGCGGGAGTAACGAGCAGTACTTC. Its translation is CASSQDFTSGSNEQYF.

Many counts were recorded for this clonotype. The chain links TRBV20-1 to TRBJ2-7, with D possibly matching TRBD1 (6 bases). Germline CDR1 reads DFQATT; CDR2 reads SNEGSKA (reference sequence). The CDR3 runs 15 residues. Trimming stripped 0 bases from V and 0 bases from J, with 12 bases between. The CDR3 DNA sequence: TGCAGTGCTAGAGACCCGACAGGCCGCTCCTACGAGCAGTACTTC. This gives the protein CSARDPTGRSYEQYF.

This clonotype was seen at least ten times. The chain uses TRBV29-1 and TRBJ2-3, with 11 positions matching TRBD1. The CDR3 is 12 residues long. Trimming cost V 6 bases and J 7 bases; bases outside gene matches: 3. Germline-derived CDR1 and CDR2 are SQVTM and ANQGSEA. Here the CDR3 reads CSVGQGANTQYF. The CDR3 nucleotides are TGCAGCGTCGGACAGGGGGCGAATACGCAGTATTTT.

The genes are TRBV6-2 or TRBV6-3 and TRBJ2-5, with 8 bases identical to TRBD2. J lost 0 bases, V lost 7 bases, and 7 bases had no gene match. Germline values: CDR1 MNHEY, CDR2 SVGEGT. This CDR3 has 15 residues. The CDR3 coding sequence is TGTGCCAGCACCGGACTAGCTCACGACCAAGAGACCCAGTACTTC. Translating gives CASTGLAHDQETQYF.

This clonotype came up many times. The V and J genes are TRBV12-3 or TRBV12-4 and TRBJ2-1; 7 bases fit TRBD1. The trim removed 3 bases at V and 3 bases at J, leaving 5 bases unmatched. The CDR3 spans 15 residues. For the CDR3, the DNA is TGTGCCAGCAGTTTTAGACAGGGCTTCTACAATGAGCAGTTCTTC. Its translation: CASSFRQGFYNEQFF.

The chain uses TRBV18 and TRBJ2-7; D is undetermined. The CDR3 has 14 amino acids. Germline-derived CDR1 and CDR2 are KGHSH and LQKENI. The V end lost 9 bases, the J end lost 0 bases, and 15 bases lay between the germline ends. The CDR3 reads CASLPSASSYEQYF. The CDR3 DNA follows: TGTGCCAGTCTCCCCTCAGCAAGCTCCTACGAGCAGTACTTC. Full variable domain (remainder filled in from reference TRBV18 and TRBJ2-7): NAGVMQNPRHLVRRRGQEARLRCSPMKGHSHVYWYRQLPEEGLKFMVYLQKENIIDESGMPKERFSAEFPKEGPSILRIQQVVRGDSAAYFCASLPSASSYEQYFGPGTRLTVT.

This clonotype has more than one count but fewer than ten. The chain employs TRBV30 and TRBJ1-4; D is possibly TRBD1 (5 bases). The germline gives CDR1 GTSNPN, CDR2 SVGIG (reference sequence). The CDR3 covers 15 residues. V shed 1 base and J shed 6 bases, with 15 bases lying between them. The CDR3 coding sequence is TGTGCCTGGAGTGCTACATGGGGGACCGATGAAAAACTGTTTTTT. It encodes CAWSATWGTDEKLFF.

The rearrangement joins TRBV4-1 to TRBJ2-2; the D gene is possibly TRBD2 (6 bases). The CDR3 is 16 amino acids. Germline CDR1 MGHRA, CDR2 YSYEKL. The germline V and J ends were trimmed by 4 bases and 1 base, with 13 bases remaining between them. CDR3 sequence: CASSRLTSRNTGELFF. CDR3 nucleotides: TGCGCCAGCAGCCGATTAACTAGCAGGAACACCGGGGAGCTGTTTTTT.

This clonotype came up a few times. This sequence joins TRBV7-2 and TRBJ2-3; 8 bases map to TRBD2. Germline trimming cut 4 bases from V and 0 bases from J; bases unmatched to any gene: 15. Germline assignment: CDR1 SGHTA and CDR2 FQGNSA. The CDR3 has 19 amino acids. This CDR3 reads CASSSQPPRLAISTDTQYF. The DNA for the CDR3 is TGTGCCAGCAGCTCCCAACCCCCTCGACTAGCGATTAGCACAGATACGCAGTATTTT.

This clonotype has more than one count but fewer than ten. V is TRBV3-1 and J is TRBJ2-3; D is unresolved. The germline V and J ends were trimmed by 4 bases and 1 base, with 15 bases remaining between them. CDR1 LGHDT and CDR2 YNNKEL come from the germline V gene (reference sequence). CDR3 length: 16 amino acids. CDR3 loop: CASSPPGGRRTDTQYF. For the CDR3, the DNA is TGTGCCAGCAGCCCCCCTGGCGGAAGGCGCACAGATACGCAGTATTTT.

This clonotype was seen only a few times. This chain connects TRBV20-1 to TRBJ2-7; 7 bases align to TRBD2. V lost 2 bases to trimming and J lost 0 bases; unmatched junction nucleotides: 4. The CDR3 runs 14 residues. Germline V gene sequence: CDR1 DFQATT, CDR2 SNEGSKA (reference sequence). CDR3 DNA sequence: TGCAGTGCTAGAAGCCCTAGCGGCTCCTACGAGCAGTACTTC. Protein product: CSARSPSGSYEQYF.

CDR3 region: CSVDGRDGYTF. The DNA of the CDR3 is TGCAGCGTTGATGGCCGGGATGGCTACACCTTC. The V and J genes are TRBV29-1 and TRBJ1-2; D gene unclear. V lost 3 bases, J lost 6 bases, and 8 bases lay in between. The CDR3 is 11 residues long. CDR1 SQVTM and CDR2 ANQGSEA come from the germline V gene.

The rearrangement links TRBV29-1 to TRBJ2-5, with D unclear. Germline CDR1 SQVTM, CDR2 ANQGSEA. V lost 7 bases to trimming and J lost 2 bases, with 11 bases between them. The CDR3 extends over 12 amino acids. This CDR3 reads CSAATFQETQYF. DNA of the CDR3: TGCAGCGCCGCTACCTTTCAAGAGACCCAGTACTTC.

Comments on this clonotype: Because the CDR3's place on the DNA is in doubt, the DNA is left out and the CDR3 is given as listed by TCRdb. This chain connects TRBV30 to TRBJ1-1; the table's D call, TRBD1, has no DNA check behind it. Germline V gene lookup returns CDR1 GTSNPN and CDR2 SVGIG (reference sequence). The CDR3 has 16 amino acids, counting both end residues. The CDR3 sequence is CAWAGEHLGFLWRAFF.

By frequency in the sample, this clonotype is medium-sized. V and J are TRBV20-1 and TRBJ2-2; D is possibly TRBD1 or TRBD2 (5 bases each). Germline V gene lookup returns CDR1 DFQATT and CDR2 SNEGSKA (reference sequence). The ends were cut back, 7 bases at V and 3 bases at J, with 12 bases in the middle. This CDR3 is 13 amino acids long. The CDR3 region is CSVSRDHTGELFF. CDR3 sequence (DNA): TGCAGTGTCTCCAGGGACCACACCGGGGAGCTGTTTTTT.

A few counts support this clonotype. V usage is TRBV12-3 or TRBV12-4 and J usage is TRBJ2-7; 7 bases align to TRBD2. There are 15 residues in the CDR3. With 2 bases clipped from V and 0 bases from J, the junction kept 4 bases outside the gene matches. The CDR3 DNA is TGTGCCAGCAGTTTAAATCCTAGCGGCTCCTACGAGCAGTACTTC. Protein sequence: CASSLNPSGSYEQYF.

This clonotype showed up many times. The chain is built from TRBV28 and TRBJ2-5; unclear D gene. Trimming shortened V by 7 bases and J by 5 bases, and 17 bases separated the two germline ends. CDR3 length: 14 amino acids. CDR1 is MDHEN, CDR2 SYDVKM, per germline. The CDR3 region has the DNA TGTGCCAGCACCTCCCGCCGGGCGTCGGAGACCCAGTACTTC. Protein: CASTSRRASETQYF. Full variable domain (rest looked up from reference TRBV28 and TRBJ2-5): DVKVTQSSRYLVKRTGEKVFLECVQDMDHENMFWYRQDPGLGLRLIYFSYDVKMKEKGDIPEGYSVSREKKERFSLILESASTNQTSMYLCASTSRRASETQYFGPGTRLLVL.

The J gene is TRBJ1-1, the V gene TRBV18; 9 nucleotides align to TRBD1. With V trimmed by 3 bases and J by 6 bases, 2 bases remained unmatched. The CDR3 extends over 13 amino acids. In germline, CDR1 is KGHSH, CDR2 LQKENI. The CDR3 bases are TGTGCCAGCTCACCCGGGACAGGGCCTGAAGCTTTCTTT. It encodes CASSPGTGPEAFF.

This clonotype was recorded many times. The rearrangement links TRBV20-1 to TRBJ2-7, with 7 bases identical to TRBD2. The V gene's germline CDR1 is DFQATT and CDR2 SNEGSKA (reference sequence). The CDR3 loop spans 14 amino acids. V gave up 4 bases and J gave up 8 bases; unmatched junction bases: 14. CDR3 DNA: TGCAGTGCTAACCACCCCGGGGGAGGGTTGAAGCAGTACTTC. It specifies CSANHPGGGLKQYF.

This chain connects TRBV6-5 to TRBJ2-7; D gene uncertain. The CDR3 consists of 16 residues. Per germline, CDR1 MNHEY and CDR2 SVGAGI. V lost 5 bases, J lost 0 bases, and 17 bases lay in between. Written as DNA, the CDR3 is TGTGCCAGCAGTCCACCCGGGTCCCGGAACTCCTACGAGCAGTACTTC. Its protein is CASSPPGSRNSYEQYF.

Ten or more counts support this clonotype. The chain recombines TRBV5-4 with TRBJ2-7, with 11 bases lining up with TRBD2. The CDR3 contains 14 residues. Per the germline V gene, CDR1 is SGHNT and CDR2 is YYREEE (reference sequence). The ends lost 5 bases at V and 4 bases at J; junction bases unmatched: 5. The CDR3 is CASRLAGGPYEQYF. The DNA of the CDR3 is TGTGCCAGCAGATTAGCGGGAGGGCCGTACGAGCAGTACTTC.

There are many counts of this clonotype. The chain uses TRBV27 and TRBJ1-6; tentative D call: TRBD1 (5 bases). The germline V gene encodes CDR1 MNHEY and CDR2 SMNVEV (reference sequence). With 0 bases removed from V and 6 bases from J, the gap between germline ends came to 12 bases. CDR3 length: 16 amino acids. The CDR3 is CASSLSPGLTNSPLHF. The CDR3 nucleotides are TGTGCCAGCAGTTTATCCCCGGGACTCACTAATTCACCCCTCCACTTT.

The V call is TRBV5-1, the J call TRBJ2-7; D might be TRBD2 (5 bases). Germline lookup yields CDR1 SGHRS and CDR2 YFSETQ. The CDR3 loop spans 13 amino acids. The V and J ends lost 3 bases and 3 bases respectively, with 10 bases between them. CDR3 sequence: CASSYEGSYEQYF. The CDR3 DNA follows: TGCGCCAGCAGCTACGAGGGCAGCTACGAGCAGTACTTC.